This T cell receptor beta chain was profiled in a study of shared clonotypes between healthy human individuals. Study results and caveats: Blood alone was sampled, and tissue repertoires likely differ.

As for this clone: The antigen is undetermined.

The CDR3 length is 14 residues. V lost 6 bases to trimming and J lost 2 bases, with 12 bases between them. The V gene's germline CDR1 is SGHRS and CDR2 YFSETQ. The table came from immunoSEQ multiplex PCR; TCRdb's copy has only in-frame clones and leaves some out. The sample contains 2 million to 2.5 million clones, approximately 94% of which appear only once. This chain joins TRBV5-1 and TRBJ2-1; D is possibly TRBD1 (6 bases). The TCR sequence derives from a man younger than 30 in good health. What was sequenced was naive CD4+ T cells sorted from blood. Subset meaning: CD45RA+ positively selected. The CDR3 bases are TGCGCCAGCAACGACAGGTCAACCTACAATGAGCAGTTCTTC. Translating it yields CASNDRSTYNEQFF.